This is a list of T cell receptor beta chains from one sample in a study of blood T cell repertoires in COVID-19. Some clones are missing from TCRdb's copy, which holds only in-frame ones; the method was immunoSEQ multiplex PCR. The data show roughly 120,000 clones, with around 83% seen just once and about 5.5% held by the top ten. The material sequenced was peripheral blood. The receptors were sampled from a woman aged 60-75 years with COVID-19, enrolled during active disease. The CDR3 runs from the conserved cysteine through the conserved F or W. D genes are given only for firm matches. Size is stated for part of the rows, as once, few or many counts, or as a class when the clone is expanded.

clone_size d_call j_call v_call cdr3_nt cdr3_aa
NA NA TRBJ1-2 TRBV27 TGTGCCAGCAGTTTATCCCCACCCGCACAGATACTCTATGGCTACACCTTC CASSLSPPAQILYGYTF
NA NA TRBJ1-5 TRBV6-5 TGTGCCAGCAGTTACTCGGCGGAGCAGCCCCAGCATTTT CASSYSAEQPQHF
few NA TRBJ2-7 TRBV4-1 TGCGCCAGCAGCCCAAGGGACAACTCCTACGAGCAGTACTTC CASSPRDNSYEQYF
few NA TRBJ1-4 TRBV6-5 TGTGCCAGCAGTACACAGGGTAGGGGAAAACTGTTTTTT CASSTQGRGKLFF
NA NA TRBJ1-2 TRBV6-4 TGTGCCAGCAGTGCCAGAGCGGGGGGGCTCTCTGGCTACACCTTC CASSARAGGLSGYTF
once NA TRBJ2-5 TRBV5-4 TGTGCCAGCAGCTTGGGCAAGGGGATGCAAGAGACCCAGTACTTC CASSLGKGMQETQYF
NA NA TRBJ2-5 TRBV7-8 TGTGCCAGCAGCTTAGGTGGTACGCGGGAGACCCAGTACTTC CASSLGGTRETQYF
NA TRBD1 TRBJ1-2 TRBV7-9 TGTGCCAGCAGCTTAGCGACAGGGGGCTATGGCTACACCTTC CASSLATGGYGYTF
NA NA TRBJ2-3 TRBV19 TGTGCCAAAGGGGGCACAGATACGCAGTATTTT CAKGGTDTQYF
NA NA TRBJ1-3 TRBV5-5 TGTGCCAGCAGCAGTTGGGGGGGCTCTGGAAACACCATATATTTT CASSSWGGSGNTIYF
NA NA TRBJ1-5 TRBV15 TGTGCCATCGGGGTGGGGAGTCAGCCCCAGCATTTT CAIGVGSQPQHF
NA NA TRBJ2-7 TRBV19 TGTGCCAGTAGACTCTACTTGAGCTCCTACGAGCAGTACTTC CASRLYLSSYEQYF
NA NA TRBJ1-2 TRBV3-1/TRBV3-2 TGTGCCAGCAGCCAAAATTGGGGGGAAGATGGCTACACCTTC CASSQNWGEDGYTF
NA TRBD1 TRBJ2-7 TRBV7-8 TGTGCCAGCAGTCCCTGGACAGGGGGCTACGAGCAGTACTTC CASSPWTGGYEQYF
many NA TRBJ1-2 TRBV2 TGTGCCAGCAGTGAAGTATCGGGGAACTATGGCTACACCTTC CASSEVSGNYGYTF
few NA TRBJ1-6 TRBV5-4 TGTGCCAGCAGCCCGGCGGGGGAGACTTACAATTCACCCCTCCACTTT CASSPAGETYNSPLHF
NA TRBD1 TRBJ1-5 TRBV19 TGTGCCAGTAGATGGACAGGGGGCTTCGTCTTCTATAGCAATCAGCCCCAGCATTTT CASRWTGGFVFYSNQPQHF
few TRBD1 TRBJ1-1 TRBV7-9 TGTGCCAGCAGCTGGGACAGGCTGAACACTGAAGCTTTCTTT CASSWDRLNTEAFF
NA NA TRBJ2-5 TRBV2 TGTGCCAGCAGTGGAGGAGAGACCCAGTACTTC CASSGGETQYF
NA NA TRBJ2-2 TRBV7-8 TGTGCCAGCAGCCCTCGCGCTAGCGTAATGGGTACCGGGGAGCTGTTTTTT CASSPRASVMGTGELFF
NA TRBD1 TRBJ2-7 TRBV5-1 TGCGCCAGCAGCCTAACAGTAGACAGGGACGAGCAGTACTTC CASSLTVDRDEQYF
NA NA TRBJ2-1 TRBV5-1 TGCGCCAGCAGTTCACCAGTTGGGCGACAGGGCGGGAACAATGAGCAGTTCTTC CASSSPVGRQGGNNEQFF
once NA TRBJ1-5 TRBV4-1 TGCGCCAGCAGCACAGGGCTTGGTCAGCCCCAGCATTTT CASSTGLGQPQHF
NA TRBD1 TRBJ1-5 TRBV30 TGTGCCTGGAGTCCCGACAGGGTCCAGCCCCAGCATTTT CAWSPDRVQPQHF
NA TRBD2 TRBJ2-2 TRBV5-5 TGTGCCAGCAGCCTTAGCGGGGACACCGGGGAGCTGTTTTTT CASSLSGDTGELFF
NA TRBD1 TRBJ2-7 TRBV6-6 TGTGCCAGCGGCCGGGACAGGGAAGCCTACGAGCAGTACTTC CASGRDREAYEQYF
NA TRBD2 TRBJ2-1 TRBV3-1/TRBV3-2 TGTGCCAGCAGCCAAGGACAGCGGGACCCCGTCTCCTACAATGAGCAGTTCTTC CASSQGQRDPVSYNEQFF
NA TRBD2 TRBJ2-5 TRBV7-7 TGTGCCAGCAGCATTAGCGGGGGGTTCCAAGAGACCCAGTACTTC CASSISGGFQETQYF
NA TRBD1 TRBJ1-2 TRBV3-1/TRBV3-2 TGTGCCAGCAGCCCGACAGGGGGCGCTCAGCTAAACTATGGCTACACCTTC CASSPTGGAQLNYGYTF
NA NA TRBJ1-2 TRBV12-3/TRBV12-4 TGTGCCAGCAGCCCTGGGACATTGAGGGGCTACACCTTC CASSPGTLRGYTF
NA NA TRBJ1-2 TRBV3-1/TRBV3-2 TGTGCCAGCAAACTACAGACAGCAATCGGAGGCTACACCTTC CASKLQTAIGGYTF
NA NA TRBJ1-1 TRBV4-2 TGTGCCAGCAGCCAAGATCGACAGAACACTGAAGCTTTCTTT CASSQDRQNTEAFF
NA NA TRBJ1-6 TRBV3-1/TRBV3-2 TGTGCCAGCAGCCAGATGGGGCCCGCGGATATGACCCTCCACTTT CASSQMGPADMTLHF
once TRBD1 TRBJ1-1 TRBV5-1 TGCGCCAGCAGCTTGGGGACAGGCAACACTGAAGCTTTCTTT CASSLGTGNTEAFF
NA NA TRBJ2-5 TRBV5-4 TGTGCCAGCAGCCCGTACCAAGAGACCCAGTACTTC CASSPYQETQYF
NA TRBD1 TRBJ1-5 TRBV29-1 TGCAGCGTTGGGACAGGCGATAGCAATCAGCCCCAGCATTTT CSVGTGDSNQPQHF
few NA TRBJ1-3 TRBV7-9 TGTGCCTCCGACAGAACTGCTGGAAACACCATATATTTT CASDRTAGNTIYF
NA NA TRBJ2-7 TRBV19 TGTGCCAGTAGTCTCCCGAAGAGCGCCTACTACGAGCAGTACTTC CASSLPKSAYYEQYF
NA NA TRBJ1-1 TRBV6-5 TGTGCCAGCAGTTACCAAGTTGGGGGGGGTAACACTGAAGCTTTCTTT CASSYQVGGGNTEAFF
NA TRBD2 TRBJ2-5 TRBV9 TGTGCCAGCAGCGGACTAACTAGCGGGGGGACCGAGACCCAGTACTTC CASSGLTSGGTETQYF
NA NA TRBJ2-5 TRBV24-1 TGTGCCACCAGTGATTCGAGGAGGCAAGAGACCCAGTACTTC CATSDSRRQETQYF
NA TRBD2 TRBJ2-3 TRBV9 TGTGCCAGCAGCGTAGGGACTAGCGGGGGTGCTATCGATACGCAGTATTTT CASSVGTSGGAIDTQYF
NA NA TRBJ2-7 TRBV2 TGTGCCAGCAGTGAAAGGCCAGGGCCCTACGAGCAGTACTTC CASSERPGPYEQYF
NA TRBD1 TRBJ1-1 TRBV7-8 TGTGCCAGCAGTCCTACAGGGGCGAACACTGAAGCTTTCTTT CASSPTGANTEAFF